Below, 15 T cell receptor beta chains from the same sample are listed, as sequenced in a study of shared clonotypes between healthy human individuals. Sequencing used immunoSEQ multiplex PCR; TCRdb keeps in-frame clones, though not all of them. Of about 2.1 million clones in the sample, 80% to 95% were seen once. Naive CD8 isolation took CD45RO-negative cells positively selected for CCR7 and excluded terminally differentiated effector memory CD45RA+ cells. The source material was naive CD8+ T cells from PBMCs. The receptors originated from a man aged 18-30 years in good health. Some clones in this sample may be carry-over from other donors' samples.

V and J are TRBV19 and TRBJ1-2; D is undetermined. With 7 bases removed from V and 4 bases from J, the gap between germline ends came to 19 bases. Germline V lookup: CDR1 LNHDA, CDR2 SQIVND (reference sequence). There are 15 residues in the CDR3. CDR3 sequence: CASTQHPFQVYGYTF. As DNA, the CDR3 is TGTGCCAGTACCCAACACCCATTTCAGGTCTATGGCTACACCTTC.

The CDR3 reads CASSPRTDTQYF. The CDR3 DNA reads TGTGCCAGCAGTCCGCGCACAGATACGCAGTATTTT. The chain recombines TRBV2 with TRBJ2-3, with no clear D. The CDR3 extends over 12 amino acids. Trimming left V 5 bases short and J 1 base short, with 4 bases between. The germline CDR1 and CDR2 sequences are SNHLY and FYNNEI.

The chain joins TRBV25-1 to TRBJ1-1; D remains unclear. Trimming took off 4 bases at V and 0 bases at J, with 15 bases between the two ends. Looked up from germline, CDR1 is MGHDK and CDR2 is SYGVNS. This CDR3 is built from 16 residues. The CDR3 nucleotides read TGTGCCAGCAGTGCGGGCAGGCCCCGAATGAACACTGAAGCTTTCTTT. This gives the protein CASSAGRPRMNTEAFF. The complete variable domain, with remaining parts taken from reference TRBV25-1 and TRBJ1-1, reads EADIYQTPRYLVIGTGKKITLECSQTMGHDKMYWYQQDPGMELHLIHYSYGVNSTEKGDLSSESTVSRIRTEHFPLTLESARPSHTSQYLCASSAGRPRMNTEAFFGQGTRLTVV.

This clone was counted a single time. The chain is built from TRBV7-9 and TRBJ2-1; TRBD2 aligns across 9 bases. The V and J ends lost 6 bases and 4 bases, in that order; junction bases with no gene match: 13. CDR1 is SEHNR and CDR2 is FQNEAQ in the germline V gene (reference sequence). The CDR3 length is 17 residues. The CDR3 sequence is CASSSNTGTSIYNEQFF. The CDR3 DNA sequence: TGTGCCAGCAGTTCGAACACCGGGACTAGCATATACAATGAGCAGTTCTTC.

This clone was seen only once. The genes are TRBV15 and TRBJ1-2; D is ambiguous. The CDR3 length is 13 residues. Trimming took 3 bases from V and 2 from J, leaving 7 bases between them. The germline CDR1 and CDR2 sequences are LNHNV and YYDKDF (reference sequence). CDR3 nucleotides: TGTGCCACCAGCAGTGTCCAGAACTATGGCTACACCTTC. Translating gives CATSSVQNYGYTF.

The chain couples TRBV28 to TRBJ1-4, with TRBD1 identical over 7 bases. Per germline, CDR1 MDHEN and CDR2 SYDVKM. The CDR3 is 14 residues long. Trimming took 5 bases from V and 7 from J; bases not matched to a gene: 7. For the CDR3, the DNA is TGTGCCAGCAGTCCCGGGACAGCGCCTGAAAAACTGTTTTTT. Encoded protein: CASSPGTAPEKLFF.

J is TRBJ2-7 and V is TRBV7-9; D not certain. The germline gives CDR1 SEHNR, CDR2 FQNEAQ (reference sequence). This CDR3 comprises 14 residues. Trimming stripped 1 base from V and 5 bases from J, with 12 bases between. CDR3 in amino acids: CASSLVGASHEQYF. The CDR3 bases are TGTGCCAGCAGCTTAGTAGGCGCCAGCCACGAGCAGTACTTC.

The chain joins TRBV4-2 to TRBJ2-7; 9 bases agree with TRBD2. The CDR3 runs 17 residues. The germline CDR1 and CDR2 sequences are LGHNA and YNFKEQ. The V segment lost 1 base and the J segment 0 bases; nucleotides outside the gene matches: 7. CDR3 sequence reads: CASSQGHGTSPSYEQYF. In DNA form, the CDR3 reads TGTGCCAGCAGCCAAGGGCACGGGACTAGCCCCTCCTACGAGCAGTACTTC.

V usage is TRBV7-8 and J usage is TRBJ2-6; D gene unclear. The CDR3 is made up of 14 amino acids. Trimming left V 5 bases short and J 3 bases short, with 8 bases between. Germline-derived CDR1 and CDR2 are SGHVS and FQNEAQ. The CDR3 reads CASSQLGGANVLTF. The CDR3 bases are TGTGCCAGCAGCCAACTCGGTGGGGCCAACGTCCTGACTTTC.

This clone occurred once. This chain connects TRBV19 to TRBJ1-2, with TRBD1 as a possible D gene (5 bases). The germline V gene encodes CDR1 LNHDA and CDR2 SQIVND (reference sequence). With 7 bases removed from V and 8 bases from J, the gap between germline ends came to 23 bases. The CDR3 extends over 15 amino acids. Here the CDR3 reads CASNRGRDASVGYTF. As DNA, the CDR3 is TGTGCCAGTAATCGTGGACGGGACGCAAGCGTCGGCTACACCTTC.

The chain uses TRBV4-1 and TRBJ2-2; D unclear. The CDR3 totals 16 residues. V was cut by 2 bases and J by 1 base, with 11 bases left in between. The V gene's germline CDR1 is MGHRA and CDR2 YSYEKL. The CDR3 loop reads CASSQRPGQNTGELFF. The CDR3 DNA sequence: TGCGCCAGCAGCCAACGGCCGGGCCAGAACACCGGGGAGCTGTTTTTT.

The chain combines TRBV10-3 with TRBJ2-6, with D perhaps TRBD2 (6 bases). The CDR3 is 15 residues long. V lost 6 bases to trimming and J lost 2 bases, with 11 bases between them. CDR1 and CDR2 from the germline V gene are ENHRY and SYGVKD. CDR3 in amino acids: CAIRVTRTGANVLTF. DNA for the CDR3: TGTGCCATCAGAGTGACTAGGACTGGGGCCAACGTCCTGACTTTC.

In this sample, this clone turned up once. V is TRBV18 and J is TRBJ2-2, with 7 nucleotides matching TRBD1. With V trimmed by 5 bases and J by 4 bases, 4 bases remained unmatched. Germline CDR1 is KGHSH and CDR2 is LQKENI. This CDR3 region has 14 residues. The CDR3 sequence: CASSWDSSTGELFF. In nucleotides, the CDR3 is TGTGCCAGCTCATGGGACAGCTCCACCGGGGAGCTGTTTTTT.

The rearrangement joins TRBV7-8 to TRBJ2-1; TRBD2 matches at 10 bases. CDR3 length equals 15 residues. CDR1 is SGHVS and CDR2 is FQNEAQ in the germline V gene. The J segment lost 9 bases and the V segment lost 3 bases, leaving 8 bases of the junction unmatched. The CDR3 DNA reads as TGTGCCAGCAGCTTCCCGGGACTAGCGTTCTTTGAGCAGTTCTTC. As protein: CASSFPGLAFFEQFF.

About this clone: At the DNA level, this CDR3 is encoded by other sequences in the same sample as well. The chain carries TRBV6-5 and TRBJ2-2; no reliable D call. The V end was cut by 3 bases, the J end by 6 bases, with 2 bases between. The CDR3 consists of 11 residues. Per germline, CDR1 MNHEY and CDR2 SVGAGI. The CDR3 nucleotides read TGTGCCAGCAGTTATGCCGGGGAGCTGTTTTTT. Translation gives CASSYAGELFF.